What follows is one T cell receptor beta chain and its context. What this receptor recognizes is not known. Per-base quality was not reported, and no clone a single base away is much larger than it. This sample is drawn from a study of blood T cells in healthy people across ages (dated by TCRdb to the mid-2010s). With regard to the full study: In model experiments, template switching captured roughly one uniquely barcoded TCR beta cDNA molecule for every two T cells. The donors were split into four age groups: young (average around 16 years), middle-aged (about 40), aged (around 67) and long-lived (under 85). To track age-related changes in TCR beta repertoire diversity, the study relied on deep sequencing normalized with unique cDNA molecular identifiers. Two additional independent replicas of 1 million unique cDNA reads from the same blood draw were analyzed for two donors (one aged 18 to 30 and one aged 80 or older). To avoid experimental bias, donors of different ages were spread randomly across the sequencing lanes.

Donors were approximately 42 systemically healthy Caucasian individuals from Russia aged roughly 6 to 95 years. Approximately 11 milliliters of peripheral blood were drawn from each donor into EDTA-treated Vacutainer tubes. Ficoll-Paque density-gradient centrifugation was used to isolate PBMCs, with at least 6 million obtained per sample. Trizol reagent was used to extract total RNA from the PBMCs, yielding at least 5.5 micrograms per sample. For every donor, flow cytometry on a PBMC aliquot measured the percentage of naive CD45RAhigh/CD27high T cells. The receptor library was made with 5' RACE. These reads were obtained on an Illumina HiSeq 2500. The second PCR ran for about 6 to 12 cycles and used a J-beta primer mix along with a sample-barcoded 5' primer. Each TCR beta cDNA molecule received a unique molecular identifier from a template-switch 5' adaptor carrying 12 random nucleotides. Each sample yielded at least 2.5 million CDR3-containing paired-end reads. All of the RNA was converted into first-strand cDNA using the Mint cDNA synthesis kit, with a TRBC-specific oligonucleotide serving as the primer. Following uracil-DNA glycosylase treatment, all cDNA underwent a first 18-cycle PCR with the universal primers M1SS and BC2_uni_R. Per the authors' processing: For normalization, 1 million high-quality reads were randomly selected from each sample, with every read carrying a distinct molecular identifier. Instead of being binned into consensus sequences, reads with shared molecular identifiers were discarded. MiTCR, with a Q25 quality threshold and the strictest error-elimination algorithm, was used for CDR3 identification, clonotype clustering and error correction. A nonparametric unseen species model with Euler transformation was used to estimate lower-bound total TCR beta diversity. The public reads were quality trimmed at Q25 with fastp and then assembled into clones with MiXCR by TCRdb, keeping productive beta chains. Entries are consolidated by CDR3 protein sequence, retaining the most common genes and DNA. The V and J calls were not made by the authors but by TCRdb's processing. The sample table records 980,000 or so distinct CDR3 sequences; about 48% of these occur just once. The ten largest clones represent roughly 13% of the sample.

Points the paper makes about the study in general: Bulk unsorted PBMC profiling prevented conclusive comparison of naive and antigen-experienced compartments. Donor CMV infection status was unknown, potentially confounding age-related changes in expanded clonotypes. A strong correlation was found between observed TCR beta diversity and the percentage of naive T cells measured by flow cytometry. Compared with the aged group, more naive CD4+ T cells, fewer expanded clones and increased TCR diversity were shown by the long-lived group, suggesting age selection. Observed TCR beta diversity per million T cells fell roughly linearly with age, and a significant reduction was already apparent by age roughly 40. Estimates of total diversity from one million sequenced T cells were regarded as lower bounds and underestimates.

V and J lose 6 bases and 4 bases, and a span of 18 bases separates them. Based on the germline V gene (reference sequence), the CDR1 and CDR2 sequences are MNHEY and SMNVEV. Including the terminal cysteine and phenylalanine, the CDR3 comprises 15 residues. Kept here is only the CDR3 DNA, which spans 45 bases and is read in frame from base 1. The clonotype was recovered from a man younger than 40 in good health. The sequence is built from TRBV27 and TRBJ1-1; the D gene assignment is ambiguous. The sequenced sample consisted of blood. The CDR3 reads CASSSDGVTGTEAFF. The bases read TGTGCCAGCAGCTCGGACGGAGTGACGGGCACTGAAGCTTTCTTT.